One sample yielded the 12 T cell receptor beta chains listed below, sequenced in a study of cytomegalovirus exposure and HLA in healthy donors. The PCR ran on 60 Vbeta and 13 Jbeta primers. This table comes from immunoSEQ multiplex PCR, and its TCRdb copy is limited to in-frame clones, with some not included. Of 94,000 or so clones listed, over 70% are singletons. Sequencing was performed on PBMCs. The receptors stem from a man aged 60 to 75 in good health and CMV-seronegative.

The V and J genes are TRBV9 and TRBJ2-2; 10 bases agree with TRBD1. This CDR3 contains 16 residues. CDR1 SGDLS and CDR2 YYNGEE come from the germline V gene. The junction had 10 bases not matched to a gene; V was cut back by 5 bases and J by 6 bases. The CDR3, as DNA: TGTGCCAGCAGTGAACGAGGGGACAGGGGAGCCGGGGAGCTGTTTTTT. Translated: CASSERGDRGAGELFF.

The chain has TRBV11-2 and TRBJ2-5; D might be TRBD1 (6 bases). V was clipped by 5 bases and J by 5 bases, with 12 bases between them. This CDR3 contains 13 residues. Germline lookup yields CDR1 SGHAT and CDR2 FQNNGV. The CDR3 region is CASSTGTWETQYF. The CDR3 region has the DNA TGTGCCAGCAGCACAGGGACATGGGAGACCCAGTACTTC.

The chain couples TRBV15 to TRBJ2-3, with D possibly TRBD1 on 6 matching bases. The CDR3 has 16 amino acids. V was cut by 1 base and J by 3 bases, with 14 bases left in between. From germline, CDR1 is LNHNV and CDR2 YYDKDF (reference sequence). The CDR3 loop reads CATSRGWGPGTDTQYF. The CDR3 bases are TGTGCCACCAGCAGAGGGTGGGGGCCCGGGACAGATACGCAGTATTTT.

This chain joins TRBV7-2 and TRBJ2-4; the D gene is possibly TRBD1 (5 bases). CDR1 and CDR2 from the germline V gene are SGHTA and FQGNSA. The CDR3 runs to 13 residues. Between the trimmed V and J ends, which lost 5 bases and 7 bases, there was a span of 12 bases. CDR3 region: CASSPQGGNIQYF. CDR3 DNA sequence: TGTGCCAGCAGCCCTCAGGGTGGGAACATTCAGTACTTC.

This rearrangement joins TRBV5-1 to TRBJ1-5; D unclear. The V and J ends lost 2 bases and 0 bases respectively, with 9 bases between them. There are 15 residues in the CDR3. Germline-derived CDR1 and CDR2 are SGHRS and YFSETQ. For the CDR3, the DNA is TGCGCCAGCAGCTTCACGGGAAATAGCAATCAGCCCCAGCATTTT. Protein: CASSFTGNSNQPQHF. Full variable domain (remainder filled in from reference TRBV5-1 and TRBJ1-5): KAGVTQTPRYLIKTRGQQVTLSCSPISGHRSVSWYQQTPGQGLQFLFEYFSETQRNKGNFPGRFSGRQFSNSRSEMNVSTLELGDSALYLCASSFTGNSNQPQHFGDGTRLSIL.

This chain uses TRBV11-2 with TRBJ2-7; D gene unclear. Trimming took 5 bases from V and 3 from J, leaving 8 bases between them. CDR3 length equals 12 residues. The germline V gene encodes CDR1 SGHAT and CDR2 FQNNGV. The CDR3 sequence: CASSPSVYEQYF. The CDR3 nucleotides read TGTGCCAGCAGCCCCAGCGTCTACGAGCAGTACTTC.

V is TRBV18 and J is TRBJ2-1; TRBD2 aligns across 9 bases. V lost 2 bases and J lost 4; bases outside the gene matches: 3. The CDR3 length is 15 residues. Germline V lookup: CDR1 KGHSH, CDR2 LQKENI. CDR3 amino acids: CASSPGLAGYNEQFF. DNA for the CDR3: TGTGCCAGCTCACCAGGGCTAGCGGGGTACAATGAGCAGTTCTTC.

The chain joins TRBV6-5 to TRBJ2-7; TRBD1 agrees at 11 bases. CDR3 length: 14 residues. Looked up from germline, CDR1 is MNHEY and CDR2 is SVGAGI. Trimming took 8 bases from V and 3 from J; bases not matched to a gene: 6. CDR3 nucleotides: TGTGCCAGCGGAAGGGGGACAGGGGGCTACGAGCAGTACTTC. It specifies CASGRGTGGYEQYF.

This chain uses TRBV19 with TRBJ2-2; 8 nucleotides match TRBD2. V was pared by 7 bases and J by 6 bases, with 13 bases of the junction left unmatched. The CDR3 consists of 16 residues. The germline gives CDR1 LNHDA, CDR2 SQIVND (reference sequence). The CDR3 nucleotides are TGTGCCAGTAACACACCGGGACTAGGGTTCCCCGGGGAGCTGTTTTTT. Translated: CASNTPGLGFPGELFF. The variable domain in full, with the rest retrieved from reference TRBV19 and TRBJ2-2, is DGGITQSPKYLFRKEGQNVTLSCEQNLNHDAMYWYRQDPGQGLRLIYYSQIVNDFQKGDIAEGYSVSREKKESFPLTVTSAQKNPTAFYLCASNTPGLGFPGELFFGEGSRLTVL.

The chain employs TRBV7-2 and TRBJ2-5, with TRBD1 identical over 9 bases. The V gene end was trimmed by 5 bases and the J gene end by 5 bases; junction bases not matched to a gene: 6. Germline CDR1 and CDR2: SGHTA and FQGNSA. This CDR3 region has 14 residues. As DNA, the CDR3 is TGTGCCAGCAGCGCTTCACAGGGGGCGGAGACCCAGTACTTC. Translation gives CASSASQGAETQYF.

The rearrangement links TRBV6-6 to TRBJ2-1; no clear D. The CDR3 has 12 amino acids. Trimming stripped 4 bases from V and 9 bases from J, with 10 bases between. Per the germline V gene, CDR1 is MNHNY and CDR2 is SVGAGI (reference sequence). The CDR3 sequence is CASSFERSEQFF. The CDR3 region has the DNA TGTGCCAGCAGTTTCGAACGTAGTGAGCAGTTCTTC.

This clone was picked up a small number of times. The chain recombines TRBV29-1 with TRBJ2-1, with 7 bases matching TRBD2. The CDR3 sequence is 14 residues long. The germline V gene has CDR1 SQVTM and CDR2 ANQGSEA. With V trimmed by 4 bases and J by 1 base, 4 bases remained unmatched. In DNA, the CDR3 is TGCAGCGTTGCCGCTAGCGGATCCTACAATGAGCAGTTCTTC. Protein sequence: CSVAASGSYNEQFF.